These T cell receptor beta chains were read from a single sample in a study of T cells in pancreatic ductal adenocarcinoma. TCRdb's table, derived via immunoSEQ multiplex PCR, lists solely in-frame clones and lacks some. The table records over 100,000 clones, about 95% of them present only once. The source material was PBMCs. The source is a human donor with pancreatic ductal adenocarcinoma. Each CDR3 is given with its conserved first and last residue.

TRBV6-1	TRBJ2-3	CASSVFMGEGPYF
TRBV11-2	TRBJ2-1	CASSLDFNNEQFF
TRBV10-3	TRBJ1-4	CAISPRQGMEKLFF
TRBV5-5	TRBJ1-2	CASSLREGPTTYGYTF
TRBV5-1	TRBJ2-3	CASSGYPGDTQYF
TRBV28	TRBJ2-7	CASSPAGVGTYEQYF
TRBV28	TRBJ1-2	CASRSTGYGYTF
TRBV7-2	TRBJ2-3	CASSRRAGTGTDTQYF
TRBV7-9	TRBJ2-7	CASSLRTGLTYEQYF
TRBV7-8	TRBJ1-1	CASSALTGLDTEAFF
TRBV7-9	TRBJ1-4	CASSSGGLSLNEKLFF
TRBV5-4	TRBJ2-7	CASSQHTFPYEQYF
TRBV6-1	TRBJ2-7	CASSEPRTGPYEQYF
TRBV7-8	TRBJ2-7	CASSLGVTPSSYEQYF
TRBV5-4	TRBJ2-7	CASSSQGFYEQYF
TRBV19	TRBJ1-5	CASSHRQGIEPQHF
TRBV5-1	TRBJ2-7	CASSSYSRGLGSYEQYF
TRBV5-4	TRBJ1-2	CASSLGTNRPIDTF
TRBV30	TRBJ2-7	CAWSGTLAGAYEQYF
TRBV7-7	TRBJ2-7	CASSLGIGSSYEQYF
TRBV12-1	TRBJ2-7	CASSFRGRSSYEQYF
TRBV5-1	TRBJ2-3	CASSSINPDTQYF
TRBV28	TRBJ2-5	CASGRGGTGGGQETQYF
TRBV6-4	TRBJ2-3	CASRGAGYTDTQYF
TRBV7-9	TRBJ2-7	CASSSKGGSFSYEQYF
TRBV27	TRBJ2-1	CASSLTSGRNEQFF
TRBV19	TRBJ1-5	CASSQTAGGEQPQHF
TRBV10-1	TRBJ1-1	CASRQGRNTEAFF
TRBV4-2	TRBJ2-1	CASSQAWQGSPGDNEQFF
TRBV28	TRBJ1-2	CASSHRDRDRGYTF
TRBV5-4	TRBJ2-2	CASSLAGGGTGELFF